These T cell receptor beta chains were read from a single sample in a study of technical replicates of blood from a few donors. Clones were sequenced by immunoSEQ multiplex PCR, and TCRdb holds only the in-frame ones, with some missing. The table records roughly 60,000 clones, roughly nine tenths of them present only once. The sample comprised PBMCs. The source of these receptors is a human donor in good health. Some clones in this sample may be carry-over from other donors' samples. Both conserved end residues are part of each CDR3. D genes are given only for firm matches. Clone size appears in some rows only: once, few, many, or a class for an expanded clone.

cdr3_nt cdr3_aa clone_size j_call d_call v_call
TGTGCCAGCAGTTACGACGGGACAGGGGTAGAGTCACCCCTCCACTTT CASSYDGTGVESPLHF once TRBJ1-6 TRBD1 TRBV6-5
TGTGCCAGCAGGGGGTCTAGCGGGGGTAAAAGCTACAATGAGCAGTTCTTC CASRGSSGGKSYNEQFF NA TRBJ2-1 TRBD2 TRBV2
TGCGCCAGCAGCTTGGCGGGTGATGGCTACACCTTC CASSLAGDGYTF NA TRBJ1-2 NA TRBV5-1
TGCGCCAGCAGCCAAGATCGGGCAGGGGGGAACGAGCAGTACTTC CASSQDRAGGNEQYF NA TRBJ2-7 NA TRBV4-3
TGTGCCAGCAGCCAAGATCGGCGGCACCAGAACACTGAAGCTTTCTTT CASSQDRRHQNTEAFF NA TRBJ1-1 NA TRBV4-2
TGTGCCAGCAGTGAGGGCTACCGAGAGACCCAGTACTTC CASSEGYRETQYF NA TRBJ2-5 NA TRBV2
TGTGCCAGCTCACAGGGGCTGGGCGGCCACGAGCAGTACTTC CASSQGLGGHEQYF NA TRBJ2-7 NA TRBV18
TGTGCCAGCAGTTCCGGGACAGGGATCAACGAGCAGTACTTC CASSSGTGINEQYF once TRBJ2-7 TRBD1 TRBV6-6
TGCGCCAGCAGCTCACAGGGGGGGGGTCAGCCCCAGCATTTT CASSSQGGGQPQHF NA TRBJ1-5 TRBD1 TRBV5-1
TGCAGTGGCGGGGGAAACAATGAGCAGTTCTTC CSGGGNNEQFF NA TRBJ2-1 TRBD2 TRBV29-1
TGTGCCAGCAGTTTTGGACTAGCGGGGGTCACCGGGGAGCTGTTTTTT CASSFGLAGVTGELFF NA TRBJ2-2 TRBD2 TRBV27
TGCGCCAGCAGCTCGGCCGGGGAGCTGTTTTTT CASSSAGELFF once TRBJ2-2 NA TRBV5-1
TGCGCCAGCAGCTCCTTTAGCGGGGCCTACGAGCAGTACTTC CASSSFSGAYEQYF NA TRBJ2-7 TRBD2 TRBV5-1
TGTGCCAGCAGCTTAGAAACTGCCCAGGGCGGGGGCGAGCAGTACTTC CASSLETAQGGGEQYF NA TRBJ2-7 TRBD2 TRBV11-2
TGTGCCAGCAGCTTAACCCGAAGACTAGCCAGGAACACCGGGGAGCTGTTTTTT CASSLTRRLARNTGELFF once TRBJ2-2 TRBD2 TRBV11-2
TGTGCCAGCAGCCTTGAATTAGCGGAAGAGACCCAGTACTTC CASSLELAEETQYF NA TRBJ2-5 NA TRBV9
TGTGCCAGTACCACATCGGGGGCTAATGAAAAACTGTTTTTT CASTTSGANEKLFF NA TRBJ1-4 NA TRBV19
TGTGCCAGCAGCTCCCGACTAGCGGAGCGATACAATGAGCAGTTCTTC CASSSRLAERYNEQFF once TRBJ2-1 TRBD2 TRBV11-1